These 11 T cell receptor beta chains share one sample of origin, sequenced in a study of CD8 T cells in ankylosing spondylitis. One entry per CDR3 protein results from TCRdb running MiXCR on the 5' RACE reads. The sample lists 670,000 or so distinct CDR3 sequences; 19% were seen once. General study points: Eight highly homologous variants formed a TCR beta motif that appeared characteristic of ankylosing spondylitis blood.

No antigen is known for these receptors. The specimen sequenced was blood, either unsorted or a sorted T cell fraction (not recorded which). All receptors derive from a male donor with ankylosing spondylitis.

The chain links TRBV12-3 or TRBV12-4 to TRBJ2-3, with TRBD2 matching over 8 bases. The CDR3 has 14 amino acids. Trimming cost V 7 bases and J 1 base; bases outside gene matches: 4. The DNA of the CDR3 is TGTGCCAGCAAACTCGGGGGGGGCACAGATACGCAGTATTTT. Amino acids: CASKLGGGTDTQYF.

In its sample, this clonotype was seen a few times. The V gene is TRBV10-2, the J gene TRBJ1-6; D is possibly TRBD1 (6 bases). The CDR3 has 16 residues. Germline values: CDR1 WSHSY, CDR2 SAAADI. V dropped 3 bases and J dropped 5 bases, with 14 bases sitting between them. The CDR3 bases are TGCGCCAGCAGTGAAAATCGGGCAGGGGATAATTCACCCCTCCACTTT. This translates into CASSENRAGDNSPLHF.

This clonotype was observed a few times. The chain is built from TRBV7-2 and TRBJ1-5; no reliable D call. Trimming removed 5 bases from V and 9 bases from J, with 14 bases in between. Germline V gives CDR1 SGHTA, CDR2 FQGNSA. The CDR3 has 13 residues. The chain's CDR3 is CASSPTVGRPQHF. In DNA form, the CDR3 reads TGTGCCAGCAGCCCGACCGTGGGTAGGCCCCAGCATTTT.

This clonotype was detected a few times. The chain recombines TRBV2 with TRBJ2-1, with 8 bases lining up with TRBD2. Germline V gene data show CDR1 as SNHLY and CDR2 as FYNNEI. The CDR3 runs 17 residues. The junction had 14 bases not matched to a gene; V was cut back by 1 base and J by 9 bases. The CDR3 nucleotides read TGTGCCAGCAGTGAAGGGCACCAGTCGGTCGGGAGGGGTGAGCAGTTCTTC. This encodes CASSEGHQSVGRGEQFF.

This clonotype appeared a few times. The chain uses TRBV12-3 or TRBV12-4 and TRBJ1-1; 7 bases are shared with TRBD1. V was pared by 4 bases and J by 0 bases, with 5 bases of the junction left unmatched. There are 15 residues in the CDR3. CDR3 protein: CASSYQGTVNTEAFF. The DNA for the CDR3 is TGTGCCAGCAGTTATCAGGGGACAGTGAACACTGAAGCTTTCTTT.

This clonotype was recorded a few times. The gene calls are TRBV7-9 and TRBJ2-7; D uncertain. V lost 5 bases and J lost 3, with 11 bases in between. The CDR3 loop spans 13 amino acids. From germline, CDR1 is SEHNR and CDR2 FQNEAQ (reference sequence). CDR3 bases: TGTGCCAGCAGCACTCGGACGGGCTACGAGCAGTACTTC. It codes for CASSTRTGYEQYF.

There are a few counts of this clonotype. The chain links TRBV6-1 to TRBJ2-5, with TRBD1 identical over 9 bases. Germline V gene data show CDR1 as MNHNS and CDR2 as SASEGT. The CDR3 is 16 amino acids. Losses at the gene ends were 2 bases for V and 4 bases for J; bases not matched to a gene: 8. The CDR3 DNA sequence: TGTGCCAGCAGTGAATGGACAGGGGAAAGTGGAGAGACCCAGTACTTC. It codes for CASSEWTGESGETQYF.

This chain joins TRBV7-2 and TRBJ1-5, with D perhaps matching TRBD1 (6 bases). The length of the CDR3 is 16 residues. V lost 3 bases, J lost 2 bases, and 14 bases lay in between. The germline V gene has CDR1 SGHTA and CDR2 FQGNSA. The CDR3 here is CASSFLGGSGNQPQHF. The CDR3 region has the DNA TGTGCCAGCAGCTTTTTGGGGGGCAGTGGCAATCAGCCCCAGCATTTT.

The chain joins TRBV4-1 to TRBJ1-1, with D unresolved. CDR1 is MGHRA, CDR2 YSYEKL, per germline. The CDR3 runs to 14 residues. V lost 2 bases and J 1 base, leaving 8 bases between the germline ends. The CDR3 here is CASSQLDTNTEAFF. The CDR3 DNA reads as TGCGCCAGCAGCCAACTAGACACGAACACTGAAGCTTTCTTT.

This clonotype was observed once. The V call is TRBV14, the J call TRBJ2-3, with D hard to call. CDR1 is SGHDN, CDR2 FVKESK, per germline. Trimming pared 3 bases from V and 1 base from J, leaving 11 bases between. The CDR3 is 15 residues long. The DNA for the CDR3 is TGTGCCAGCAGCCAGGAACACCCGGGCACAGATACGCAGTATTTT. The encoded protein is CASSQEHPGTDTQYF.

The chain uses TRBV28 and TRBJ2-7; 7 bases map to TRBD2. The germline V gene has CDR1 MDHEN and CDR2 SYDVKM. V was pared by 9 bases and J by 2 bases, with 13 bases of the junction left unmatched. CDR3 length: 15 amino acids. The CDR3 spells CASTGLGGGAYEQYF. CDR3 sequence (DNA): TGTGCCAGTACTGGGTTGGGCGGGGGAGCCTACGAGCAGTACTTC.